The present TCR beta chain was sequenced within a study of resident and recirculating memory T cells in vitiligo. Study context: Genomic DNA was extracted from whole homogenized samples, with no cell sorting.

Study results and limitations: No unique dominant TCR clone was found in vitiligo lesions. Sequences differed between biopsy sites and patients, suggesting private specificity.

Libraries were prepared by immunoSEQ multiplex PCR; TCRdb keeps only in-frame clonotypes and omits some of them. The sample has 35,000 to 45,000 clones, about nine tenths seen once. Comment on this clone: The antigen is not known.

From germline, CDR1 is SGHNT and CDR2 YYREEE (reference sequence). The CDR3 runs 16 residues. With V trimmed by 3 bases and J by 9 bases, 14 bases remained unmatched. V usage is TRBV5-4 and J usage is TRBJ2-3; 9 bases are a match to TRBD1. The TCR comes from a male donor with vitiligo. Material for sequencing was blood. This CDR3 is CASSSRGNRGQGTQYF. In DNA form, the CDR3 reads TGTGCCAGCAGCTCAAGAGGGAACAGGGGGCAGGGAACGCAGTATTTT.